A single sample gave rise to the 17 T cell receptor beta chains below, sequenced in a study of OX40 agonist ivuxolimab in advanced cancers. Assay used: immunoSEQ multiplex PCR; TCRdb lists only in-frame clones, some missing. The data show around 30,000 clones, 80% to 90% seen once. This material consisted of CD4+ or CD8+ T cells sorted from blood, taken in a trial of the OX40 agonist ivuxolimab. The receptors were sampled from an adult with an advanced solid tumor such as melanoma, head and neck, liver or kidney cancer.

The chain combines TRBV4-1 with TRBJ2-7; the D gene is possibly TRBD2 (5 bases). Looked up from germline, CDR1 is MGHRA and CDR2 is YSYEKL. V was shortened by 1 base and J by 2 bases, with 15 bases between the two germline ends. The CDR3 has 16 amino acids. CDR3 sequence (DNA): TGCGCCAGCAGCCAAGTGGGATTTTGGGAGACCTACGAGCAGTACTTC. Protein sequence: CASSQVGFWETYEQYF.

The rearrangement links TRBV7-8 to TRBJ1-2, with no clear D. The germline V and J ends were trimmed by 3 bases and 7 bases, with 12 bases remaining between them. Germline V gene sequence: CDR1 SGHVS, CDR2 FQNEAQ. The CDR3 has 13 amino acids. CDR3 in DNA: TGTGCCAGCAGCTTCCGGGAATCGCGTGGCTACACCTTC. Translated: CASSFRESRGYTF.

The V gene is TRBV18, the J gene TRBJ2-7; no firm D call. The CDR3 spans 14 residues. CDR1 is KGHSH, CDR2 LQKENI, per germline. Trimming cost V 2 bases and J 1 base, with 9 bases left between them. As DNA, the CDR3 is TGTGCCAGCTCACCATTTAGCTTTTCCTACGAGCAGTACTTC. This codes for CASSPFSFSYEQYF. Based on the CDR3 plus reference TRBV18 and TRBJ2-7, the full variable domain is NAGVMQNPRHLVRRRGQEARLRCSPMKGHSHVYWYRQLPEEGLKFMVYLQKENIIDESGMPKERFSAEFPKEGPSILRIQQVVRGDSAAYFCASSPFSFSYEQYFGPGTRLTVT.

V is TRBV10-1 and J is TRBJ2-1; D perhaps matches TRBD1 (6 bases). Germline CDR1 is WNHNN and CDR2 is SYGVQD (reference sequence). The CDR3 is 15 residues long. V lost 6 bases, J lost 4 bases, and 16 bases lay in between. CDR3 bases: TGCGCCAGCAGGACAGGTTCAGTGGGGTACAATGAGCAGTTCTTC. Translated, it gives CASRTGSVGYNEQFF.

V and J are TRBV5-8 and TRBJ2-7; 7 positions match TRBD1. V lost 0 bases to trimming and J lost 3 bases; unmatched junction nucleotides: 9. The CDR3 contains 16 residues. Per the germline V gene, CDR1 is SGHTS and CDR2 is YDEGEE. CDR3 in DNA: TGTGCCAGCAGCTTGGGGTCGACAGGGTCTAACTACGAGCAGTACTTC. Translating it yields CASSLGSTGSNYEQYF. Full variable domain (outside the CDR3, taken from reference TRBV5-8 and TRBJ2-7): EAGVTQSPTHLIKTRGQQATLRCSPISGHTSVYWYQQALGLGLQFLLWYDEGEERNRGNFPPRFSGRQFPNYSSELNVNALELEDSALYLCASSLGSTGSNYEQYFGPGTRLTVT.

V usage is TRBV7-9 and J usage is TRBJ1-5; D perhaps matches TRBD1 (5 bases). Trimming left V 3 bases short and J 6 bases short, with 9 bases between. The CDR3 is made up of 13 amino acids. Germline CDR1 is SEHNR and CDR2 is FQNEAQ (reference sequence). CDR3 DNA: TGTGCCAGCAGCTTGGACGGGACTCAGCCCCAGCATTTT. Translated: CASSLDGTQPQHF. Looking up the rest from reference TRBV7-9 and TRBJ1-5 gives the full variable domain: DTGVSQNPRHKITKRGQNVTFRCDPISEHNRLYWYRQTLGQGPEFLTYFQNEAQLEKSRLLSDRFSAERPKGSFSTLEIQRTEQGDSAMYLCASSLDGTQPQHFGDGTRLSIL.

This chain links TRBV23-1 with TRBJ2-6; TRBD2 is a possible D gene (6 bases). TRBV23-1 is sorted into the ORF group, with uncertain function. This CDR3 has 18 amino acids. Trimming cost V 3 bases and J 5 bases, with 20 bases left between them. The CDR3 is CASSQGPGAALWANVLTF. The CDR3 DNA sequence: TGCGCCAGCAGTCAGGGTCCGGGAGCCGCACTCTGGGCCAACGTCCTGACTTTC.

This clone showed up just a few times. The chain recombines TRBV28 with TRBJ1-4; 8 bases agree with TRBD1. V was clipped by 6 bases and J by 8 bases; unmatched bases: 8. CDR3 size: 14 residues. Germline-derived CDR1 and CDR2 are MDHEN and SYDVKM. CDR3 nucleotides: TGTGCCAGCAGCACTGGACAGGGACGAGAAAAACTGTTTTTT. Amino acids: CASSTGQGREKLFF.

The chain carries TRBV6-5 and TRBJ1-6; 8 bases agree with TRBD1. Trimming cost V 4 bases and J 7 bases; bases outside gene matches: 3. The CDR3 is made up of 14 amino acids. Germline assignment: CDR1 MNHEY and CDR2 SVGAGI. The CDR3 loop is CASSSYRGNSPLHF. The CDR3 DNA follows: TGTGCCAGCAGTTCCTACAGGGGGAATTCACCCCTCCACTTT.

The rearrangement uses TRBV10-3 and TRBJ2-7; TRBD1 is a possible D gene (6 bases). Germline-derived CDR1 and CDR2 are ENHRY and SYGVKD. The CDR3 is made up of 13 amino acids. V shed 6 bases and J shed 3 bases, with 12 bases lying between them. The CDR3 spells CAISPTGFYEQYF. The CDR3 bases are TGTGCCATCAGCCCTACAGGGTTCTACGAGCAGTACTTC.

The CDR3 coding sequence is TGCGCCAGCAGTCAATGTTGGCGGTACCAAGAGACCCAGTACTTC. Amino acids: CASSQCWRYQETQYF. The rearrangement joins TRBV23-1 to TRBJ2-5; D unclear. TRBV23-1 is marked as an open reading frame, function uncertain. The CDR3 has 15 amino acids. V was trimmed by 1 base and J by 0 bases, leaving 9 bases between them.

The V gene is TRBV19, the J gene TRBJ2-7, with D tentatively TRBD1 (5 bases). CDR3 length equals 13 residues. Trimming stripped 10 bases from V and 5 bases from J, with 18 bases between. Germline V lookup: CDR1 LNHDA, CDR2 SQIVND (reference sequence). CDR3 amino acids: CATSRTPLDEQYF. As DNA, the CDR3 is TGTGCCACCTCGAGGACACCCTTGGACGAGCAGTACTTC. Based on the CDR3 plus reference TRBV19 and TRBJ2-7, the full variable domain is DGGITQSPKYLFRKEGQNVTLSCEQNLNHDAMYWYRQDPGQGLRLIYYSQIVNDFQKGDIAEGYSVSREKKESFPLTVTSAQKNPTAFYLCATSRTPLDEQYFGPGTRLTVT.

This chain links TRBV6-5 with TRBJ2-7, with TRBD1 matching over 9 bases. V shed 6 bases and J 5 bases; nucleotides not matched to a gene: 8. This CDR3 region has 14 residues. CDR1 is MNHEY, CDR2 SVGAGI, per germline. CDR3 bases: TGTGCCAGCAGCGCTCCGGGACAGGGTAACGAGCAGTACTTC. This sequence encodes CASSAPGQGNEQYF.

This chain uses TRBV2 with TRBJ1-6; D possibly corresponds to TRBD1 (5 bases). Trimming took off 11 bases at V and 9 bases at J, with 20 bases between the two ends. CDR1 is SNHLY, CDR2 FYNNEI, per germline. CDR3 length equals 14 residues. The CDR3 sequence is CAGGVGGWGSPLHF. The CDR3 region has the DNA TGTGCCGGGGGAGTGGGAGGTTGGGGTTCACCCCTCCACTTT.

The chain employs TRBV28 and TRBJ1-2, with 8 bases matching TRBD1. From germline, CDR1 is MDHEN and CDR2 SYDVKM. V dropped 8 bases and J dropped 5; count of bases not matched to a gene: 7. This CDR3 region has 13 residues. The chain's CDR3 is CASGRGQAYGYTF. In DNA form, the CDR3 reads TGTGCCAGCGGGAGGGGACAGGCATATGGCTACACCTTC.

The chain combines TRBV30 with TRBJ2-7, with 8 positions matching TRBD2. The CDR3 has 13 residues. The V gene end was trimmed by 3 bases and the J gene end by 6 bases; junction bases not matched to a gene: 7. Germline lookup yields CDR1 GTSNPN and CDR2 SVGIG (reference sequence). The chain's CDR3 is CAWRGGGRSEQYF. Written as DNA, the CDR3 is TGTGCCTGGAGGGGCGGGGGGCGATCCGAGCAGTACTTC. The full variable domain, rest sourced from reference TRBV30 and TRBJ2-7, is SQTIHQWPATLVQPVGSPLSLECTVEGTSNPNLYWYRQAAGRGLQLLFYSVGIGQISSEVPQNLSASRPQDRQFILSSKKLLLSDSGFYLCAWRGGGRSEQYFGPGTRLTVT.

The count of this clone is one. This sequence joins TRBV30 and TRBJ2-6, with D possibly TRBD1 on 6 matching bases. This CDR3 region has 16 residues. V dropped 0 bases and J dropped 5 bases, with 14 bases sitting between them. The germline gives CDR1 GTSNPN, CDR2 SVGIG (reference sequence). CDR3 in DNA: TGTGCCTGGAGTGTACCAGGGGACCGTAGGGCCAACGTCCTGACTTTC. It specifies CAWSVPGDRRANVLTF.